What follows are 20 T cell receptor beta chains derived from one specimen sequenced in a study of shared clonotypes between healthy human individuals. CD8 cells classed as naive were CD45RO-negative and positively selected for CCR7, excluding terminally differentiated effector memory CD45RA+ cells. Generated by immunoSEQ multiplex PCR, the TCRdb table keeps only in-frame clones and is missing some. The table shows around 1.9 million clones, with approximately 94% occurring only once. Sequencing input: naive CD8+ T cells from PBMCs. The receptors originated from a young man in good health. Some clones in this sample may be carry-over from other donors' samples.

The chain joins TRBV19 to TRBJ2-7; 7 bases match TRBD1. The CDR3 loop spans 17 amino acids. V trimming: 6 bases; J trimming: 2 bases; junction bases outside the gene matches: 16. Germline V gives CDR1 LNHDA, CDR2 SQIVND (reference sequence). The CDR3 DNA reads as TGTGCCAGTAGCAGTAGTATTAGGGGGACAGAAGCCTACGAGCAGTACTTC. Amino acids: CASSSSIRGTEAYEQYF.

The V gene is TRBV27, the J gene TRBJ1-1; 9 bases fit TRBD1. This CDR3 has 13 residues. Germline CDR1 is MNHEY and CDR2 is SMNVEV (reference sequence). With V trimmed by 8 bases and J by 4 bases, 5 bases remained unmatched. The CDR3 region is CASHGTGITEAFF. CDR3 nucleotides: TGTGCCAGCCACGGGACAGGGATCACTGAAGCTTTCTTT.

The rearrangement uses TRBV11-3 and TRBJ2-1; 12 bases agree with TRBD2. From germline, CDR1 is SGHNT and CDR2 YENEEA. The V gene end was trimmed by 4 bases and the J gene end by 4 bases; junction bases not matched to a gene: 5. The CDR3 is 16 amino acids. This CDR3 is CASSSQGLAGYNEQFF. CDR3 nucleotide sequence: TGTGCCAGCAGCTCACAGGGACTAGCGGGTTACAATGAGCAGTTCTTC.

V gene TRBV5-8 combines with J gene TRBJ2-7; D perhaps matches TRBD2 (7 bases). The CDR3 contains 15 residues. Trimming cost V 4 bases and J 2 bases, with 16 bases left between them. The germline V gene encodes CDR1 SGHTS and CDR2 YDEGEE. The DNA of the CDR3 is TGTGCCAGCAGCCGCCCTCGGGGGGCCACCTACGAGCAGTACTTC. Protein sequence: CASSRPRGATYEQYF. Complete variable domain (other parts from reference TRBV5-8 and TRBJ2-7): EAGVTQSPTHLIKTRGQQATLRCSPISGHTSVYWYQQALGLGLQFLLWYDEGEERNRGNFPPRFSGRQFPNYSSELNVNALELEDSALYLCASSRPRGATYEQYFGPGTRLTVT.

The V call is TRBV19, the J call TRBJ2-7, with TRBD1 identical over 8 bases. V shed 5 bases and J 3 bases; nucleotides not matched to a gene: 9. This CDR3 contains 15 residues. Germline CDR1 LNHDA, CDR2 SQIVND (reference sequence). As DNA, the CDR3 is TGTGCCAGTAGTCACGTCCTCGGGACAGGCTACGAGCAGTACTTC. Translation: CASSHVLGTGYEQYF.

The V call is TRBV6-6, the J call TRBJ2-1; weak D call: TRBD2 (5 bases). Germline V gene sequence: CDR1 MNHNY, CDR2 SVGAGI (reference sequence). The CDR3 runs to 12 residues. Trimming removed 2 bases at V and 10 bases at J, with 9 bases between. CDR3 protein: CASSYPEREQFF. The DNA of the CDR3 is TGTGCCAGCAGTTACCCCGAGCGGGAGCAGTTCTTC.

This chain links TRBV7-9 with TRBJ2-7, with a possible D match to TRBD2 (6 bases). V lost 5 bases, J lost 0 bases, and 17 bases lay in between. CDR1 and CDR2 (germline): SEHNR, FQNEAQ (reference sequence). This CDR3 spans 16 amino acids. The CDR3 here is CASSRLGGGYSYEQYF. In nucleotides, the CDR3 is TGTGCCAGCAGCCGCCTGGGAGGCGGATACTCCTACGAGCAGTACTTC.

The chain recombines TRBV11-2 with TRBJ2-5, with D possibly matching TRBD2 (6 bases). The CDR3 runs 14 residues. Germline V gene sequence: CDR1 SGHAT, CDR2 FQNNGV. The V and J ends lost 5 bases and 1 base respectively, with 11 bases between them. In nucleotides, the CDR3 is TGTGCCAGCAGCGGGGACTGGACCCAAGAGACCCAGTACTTC. It is translated as CASSGDWTQETQYF. Filled out from reference TRBV11-2 and TRBJ2-5, the complete variable domain reads EAGVAQSPRYKIIEKRQSVAFWCNPISGHATLYWYQQILGQGPKLLIQFQNNGVVDDSQLPKDRFSAERLKGVDSTLKIQPAKLEDSAVYLCASSGDWTQETQYFGPGTRLLVL.

The chain recombines TRBV6-5 with TRBJ2-4; 10 bases are shared with TRBD1. CDR1 MNHEY and CDR2 SVGAGI come from the germline V gene. The length of the CDR3 is 15 residues. V gave up 7 bases and J gave up 8 bases; unmatched junction bases: 11. The CDR3 DNA follows: TGTGCCAGCATCGCCGGGGACAGGGGACGATACATTCAGTACTTC. It yields the protein CASIAGDRGRYIQYF.

V is TRBV11-2 and J is TRBJ1-1; TRBD1 aligns across 8 bases. CDR1 and CDR2 from the germline V gene are SGHAT and FQNNGV. The CDR3 has 14 residues. V trimming: 5 bases; J trimming: 7 bases; junction bases outside the gene matches: 9. The CDR3 protein is CASSRTGTGVEAFF. The CDR3 nucleotides are TGTGCCAGCAGCCGGACCGGGACAGGAGTTGAAGCTTTCTTT. Using reference TRBV11-2 and TRBJ1-1 for the parts outside the CDR3, the full variable domain is EAGVAQSPRYKIIEKRQSVAFWCNPISGHATLYWYQQILGQGPKLLIQFQNNGVVDDSQLPKDRFSAERLKGVDSTLKIQPAKLEDSAVYLCASSRTGTGVEAFFGQGTRLTVV.

This sequence joins TRBV27 and TRBJ1-1; no reliable D call. The germline V gene encodes CDR1 MNHEY and CDR2 SMNVEV (reference sequence). V lost 1 base and J 0 bases, leaving 12 bases between the germline ends. The CDR3 contains 16 residues. CDR3 bases: TGTGCCAGCAGTTTATTCGGTCCTTATTTGAACACTGAAGCTTTCTTT. Translation: CASSLFGPYLNTEAFF.

V usage is TRBV9 and J usage is TRBJ2-3; 9 bases are a match to TRBD1. CDR3 length: 16 residues. The J segment lost 3 bases and the V segment lost 1 base, leaving 6 bases of the junction unmatched. CDR1 is SGDLS, CDR2 YYNGEE, per germline. CDR3 DNA: TGTGCCAGCAGCGTATATGCGGGACAGGGAACAGATACGCAGTATTTT. Translated: CASSVYAGQGTDTQYF.

This chain links TRBV6-5 with TRBJ1-2, with 8 bases matching TRBD1. The trim removed 6 bases at V and 7 bases at J, leaving 7 bases unmatched. Germline V gene data show CDR1 as MNHEY and CDR2 as SVGAGI. This CDR3 spans 13 amino acids. The CDR3 DNA follows: TGTGCCAGCAGGGCCGTCGACAGGGGTGGCTACACCTTC. Its protein is CASRAVDRGGYTF.

The chain combines TRBV5-6 with TRBJ2-5; D remains ambiguous. The J call may not be correct, given that the DNA end is closer to TRBJ2-7. The CDR3 is 12 residues long. The germline V gene has CDR1 SGHDT and CDR2 YYEEEE. This CDR3 is CASSFSGYEQYF. In nucleotides, the CDR3 is TGTGCCAGCAGCTTTTCAGGCTACGAGCAGTACTTC.

This rearrangement joins TRBV7-9 to TRBJ2-7; no firm D call. CDR3 size: 15 residues. The V gene lost 0 bases and the J gene lost 3 bases, with 12 bases spanning the gap. The germline CDR1 and CDR2 sequences are SEHNR and FQNEAQ (reference sequence). In nucleotides, the CDR3 is TGTGCCAGCAGCTTAGCCTCTCAGGCCATCTACGAGCAGTACTTC. It encodes CASSLASQAIYEQYF. Variable domain in full (rest from reference TRBV7-9 and TRBJ2-7): DTGVSQNPRHKITKRGQNVTFRCDPISEHNRLYWYRQTLGQGPEFLTYFQNEAQLEKSRLLSDRFSAERPKGSFSTLEIQRTEQGDSAMYLCASSLASQAIYEQYFGPGTRLTVT.

The V and J genes are TRBV27 and TRBJ2-7; TRBD1 is a possible D gene (6 bases). The germline V gene encodes CDR1 MNHEY and CDR2 SMNVEV (reference sequence). The germline V and J ends were trimmed by 5 bases and 5 bases, with 13 bases remaining between them. The length of the CDR3 is 13 residues. The CDR3 DNA is TGTGCCAGCAGTCCAGGGACATCCCACGAGCAGTACTTC. Translated: CASSPGTSHEQYF.

The chain employs TRBV4-3 and TRBJ1-5; D is uncertain. Trimming stripped 0 bases from V and 6 bases from J, with 12 bases between. This CDR3 is built from 15 residues. Per germline, CDR1 LGHNA and CDR2 YSLEER. The CDR3 is CASSQDAGYTQPQHF. In nucleotides, the CDR3 is TGCGCCAGCAGCCAAGATGCGGGGTACACTCAGCCCCAGCATTTT.

This clone was seen just once. This chain connects TRBV7-6 to TRBJ2-3, with 11 nucleotides matching TRBD2. The germline V gene has CDR1 SGHVS and CDR2 FNYEAQ. V lost 6 bases and J lost 7; bases outside the gene matches: 9. CDR3 length: 15 amino acids. CDR3 region: CASRLIAGGPNTQYF. The CDR3 bases are TGTGCCAGCAGACTAATAGCGGGAGGGCCAAATACGCAGTATTTT.

This rearrangement joins TRBV15 to TRBJ2-7; 7 bases fit TRBD1. The CDR3 runs to 15 residues. Looked up from germline, CDR1 is LNHNV and CDR2 is YYDKDF (reference sequence). The ends lost 4 bases at V and 2 bases at J; junction bases unmatched: 8. CDR3 bases: TGTGCCACCAGCATCGACAGGGATGACCCCTACGAGCAGTACTTC. This encodes CATSIDRDDPYEQYF.

This chain connects TRBV27 to TRBJ2-7; 12 nucleotides align to TRBD2. Trimming removed 5 bases from V and 4 bases from J; junction bases left unmatched: 3. The CDR3 length is 14 residues. Germline CDR1 reads MNHEY; CDR2 reads SMNVEV (reference sequence). The CDR3 sequence: CASSGTSGFYEQYF. The CDR3 DNA reads as TGTGCCAGCAGTGGGACTAGCGGGTTTTACGAGCAGTACTTC.